What follows are 30 T cell receptor beta chains derived from one specimen sequenced in a study of cytomegalovirus exposure and HLA in healthy donors. The primer mix had 60 Vbeta and 13 Jbeta primers. The data were produced by immunoSEQ multiplex PCR, yet TCRdb's version contains in-frame clones alone and is incomplete. The table shows about 190,000 clones, with 77% occurring only once. Sequences were obtained from PBMCs. Source of these receptors: a woman aged 25 to 39 in good health and CMV-seropositive.

The CDR3 sequence: CAWSVGGRNTIYF. CDR3 DNA: TGTGCCTGGAGTGTAGGGGGTCGAAACACCATATATTTT. The chain joins TRBV30 to TRBJ1-3; a possible D gene is TRBD1 (6 bases). This CDR3 is built from 13 residues. From germline, CDR1 is GTSNPN and CDR2 SVGIG (reference sequence). Trimming stripped 0 bases from V and 5 bases from J, with 8 bases between.

The rearrangement uses TRBV2 and TRBJ1-1; perhaps TRBD1 as D (5 bases). The CDR3 is made up of 15 amino acids. Trimming removed 0 bases from V and 6 bases from J, with 14 bases in between. Per the germline V gene, CDR1 is SNHLY and CDR2 is FYNNEI. The CDR3 nucleotides are TGTGCCAGCAGTGAAGCGCGGGGGGGGTTGGCTGAAGCTTTCTTT. This codes for CASSEARGGLAEAFF.

The genes are TRBV6-5 and TRBJ2-7, with a tentative D call TRBD1 (6 bases). With 5 bases removed from V and 3 bases from J, the gap between germline ends came to 11 bases. Germline loops: CDR1 MNHEY, CDR2 SVGAGI. The CDR3 loop spans 13 amino acids. This chain's CDR3 is CASSARGFYEQYF. As DNA, the CDR3 is TGTGCCAGCAGTGCAAGGGGGTTCTACGAGCAGTACTTC.

The rearrangement uses TRBV5-1 and TRBJ1-4, with D hard to call. This CDR3 is built from 15 residues. Germline lookup yields CDR1 SGHRS and CDR2 YFSETQ. V dropped 4 bases and J dropped 0 bases, with 10 bases sitting between them. The CDR3 DNA follows: TGCGCCAGCAGCCCGGACGGGGCAACTAATGAAAAACTGTTTTTT. Translated: CASSPDGATNEKLFF.

The V and J genes are TRBV2 and TRBJ1-1; 7 nucleotides agree with TRBD1. V was pared by 8 bases and J by 2 bases, with 5 bases of the junction left unmatched. This CDR3 has 13 residues. Germline loops: CDR1 SNHLY, CDR2 FYNNEI. The CDR3 DNA reads as TGTGCCAGCCTGGACAGGATAAACACTGAAGCTTTCTTT. Translated, it gives CASLDRINTEAFF.

CDR3 nucleotides: TGTGCCAGTACCAAGACTAGCGGTTACAATGAGCAGTTCTTC. Protein product: CASTKTSGYNEQFF. This sequence joins TRBV19 and TRBJ2-1; 9 nucleotides match TRBD2. With V trimmed by 7 bases and J by 4 bases, 5 bases remained unmatched. There are 14 residues in the CDR3. In germline, CDR1 is LNHDA, CDR2 SQIVND (reference sequence).

This clone was counted only a few times. V gene TRBV9 combines with J gene TRBJ1-5; D not certain. CDR3 length: 16 amino acids. The germline V gene encodes CDR1 SGDLS and CDR2 YYNGEE. With 0 bases removed from V and 11 bases from J, the gap between germline ends came to 21 bases. The CDR3 DNA sequence: TGTGCCAGCAGCGTAGATGGCAGTCCATTCCTGTCAGCCCAGCATTTT. Protein product: CASSVDGSPFLSAQHF.

The V gene is TRBV28, the J gene TRBJ1-4; 9 bases fit TRBD1. Germline assignment: CDR1 MDHEN and CDR2 SYDVKM. V lost 5 bases, J lost 8 bases, and 9 bases stayed unmatched. This CDR3 has 15 residues. CDR3 loop: CASSTPGTGLEKLFF. CDR3 nucleotides: TGTGCCAGCAGTACACCCGGGACAGGGCTAGAAAAACTGTTTTTT.

Only a few counts were recorded for this clone. CDR3 loop: CASMSGGVTEAFF. CDR3 nucleotide sequence: TGTGCCTCCATGAGTGGAGGGGTCACTGAAGCTTTCTTT. The rearrangement uses TRBV30 and TRBJ1-1, with a weak D call TRBD1 (5 bases). CDR3 length: 13 residues. Germline V CDR1 and CDR2: GTSNPN, SVGIG (reference sequence). Between the trimmed V and J ends, which lost 7 bases and 4 bases, there was a span of 16 bases.

V usage is TRBV5-1 and J usage is TRBJ2-7, with D possibly being TRBD1 (6 bases). The CDR3 runs to 17 residues. Germline CDR1 and CDR2: SGHRS and YFSETQ. Trimming removed 3 bases at V and 1 base at J, with 20 bases between. The DNA of the CDR3 is TGCGCCAGCAGCTCATCCGTCGGGACACCTGGTTCCTACGAGCAGTACTTC. Translated, it gives CASSSSVGTPGSYEQYF. Combining the CDR3 with reference TRBV5-1 and TRBJ2-7 gives the whole variable domain KAGVTQTPRYLIKTRGQQVTLSCSPISGHRSVSWYQQTPGQGLQFLFEYFSETQRNKGNFPGRFSGRQFSNSRSEMNVSTLELGDSALYLCASSSSVGTPGSYEQYFGPGTRLTVT.

J is TRBJ1-3 and V is TRBV7-9; TRBD1 is a possible D gene (6 bases). CDR3 length equals 14 residues. Germline V gene sequence: CDR1 SEHNR, CDR2 FQNEAQ (reference sequence). V was shortened by 4 bases and J by 6 bases, with 13 bases between the two germline ends. CDR3 region: CASSYLDRKNTIYF. As DNA, the CDR3 is TGTGCCAGCAGCTACCTAGACAGGAAAAACACCATATATTTT.

This chain connects TRBV19 to TRBJ2-1; D ambiguous. V lost 8 bases and J 6 bases, leaving 14 bases between the germline ends. The CDR3 is made up of 13 amino acids. CDR1 is LNHDA and CDR2 is SQIVND in the germline V gene (reference sequence). The CDR3 coding sequence is TGTGCCAGTGAAGTTGGGCTGGGCAATGAGCAGTTCTTC. It is translated as CASEVGLGNEQFF.

This clone has only a few counts. This chain connects TRBV10-3 to TRBJ1-2; 8 bases are a match to TRBD1. The CDR3 loop spans 14 amino acids. V shed 10 bases and J 0 bases; nucleotides not matched to a gene: 7. From germline, CDR1 is ENHRY and CDR2 SYGVKD. CDR3 sequence reads: CATAGQEANYGYTF. CDR3 nucleotide sequence: TGTGCCACCGCGGGACAGGAAGCTAACTATGGCTACACCTTC.

This chain connects TRBV6-4 to TRBJ1-4, with D possibly TRBD1 on 6 matching bases. V shed 6 bases and J shed 7 bases, with 18 bases lying between them. Germline V gives CDR1 MRHNA, CDR2 SNTAGT. The CDR3 is made up of 15 amino acids. The CDR3 loop is CASSGGNREGEKLFF. CDR3 DNA sequence: TGTGCCAGCAGCGGGGGGAACAGGGAGGGTGAAAAACTGTTTTTT.

This clone occurred a few times. This chain links TRBV28 with TRBJ1-6; tentatively, D is TRBD1 (5 bases). Trimming removed 9 bases at V and 14 bases at J, with 20 bases between. Germline V lookup: CDR1 MDHEN, CDR2 SYDVKM. The CDR3 consists of 13 residues. CDR3: CASKDTVSLSLHF. The CDR3 DNA follows: TGTGCCAGTAAGGACACAGTTAGTTTGTCCCTCCACTTT.

The chain couples TRBV29-1 to TRBJ2-7; the D gene is possibly TRBD1 (6 bases). V lost 4 bases and J lost 2, with 12 bases in between. Germline V gene lookup returns CDR1 SQVTM and CDR2 ANQGSEA. The CDR3 is 13 residues long. The CDR3 protein is CSVVQGSPYEQYF. In DNA, the CDR3 is TGCAGCGTTGTGCAGGGGTCCCCCTACGAGCAGTACTTC.

The chain couples TRBV7-2 to TRBJ1-2; TRBD1 aligns across 7 bases. The V and J ends lost 3 bases and 8 bases, in that order; junction bases with no gene match: 6. The CDR3 contains 13 residues. Germline CDR1 and CDR2: SGHTA and FQGNSA. Written as DNA, the CDR3 is TGTGCCAGCAGCTTGGGACAGAAGCGCGGCTACACCTTC. This sequence encodes CASSLGQKRGYTF.

V gene TRBV5-4 combines with J gene TRBJ2-7; 9 positions match TRBD1. The CDR3 extends over 15 amino acids. Germline lookup yields CDR1 SGHNT and CDR2 YYREEE (reference sequence). With V trimmed by 4 bases and J by 0 bases, 5 bases remained unmatched. CDR3 coding DNA: TGTGCCAGCAGCATACCGGGACAGGGCTCCTACGAGCAGTACTTC. This gives the protein CASSIPGQGSYEQYF.

This clone was counted between two and nine times. J is TRBJ1-5 and V is TRBV28; tentatively, D is TRBD1 (6 bases). Trimming cost V 6 bases and J 6 bases, with 21 bases left between them. CDR1 is MDHEN, CDR2 SYDVKM, per germline. This CDR3 contains 16 residues. CDR3 coding DNA: TGTGCCAGCAGCCCGGGCGATCTCACAGGGACTCAGCCCCAGCATTTT. Translation gives CASSPGDLTGTQPQHF. Drawing the rest from reference TRBV28 and TRBJ1-5, the complete variable domain is DVKVTQSSRYLVKRTGEKVFLECVQDMDHENMFWYRQDPGLGLRLIYFSYDVKMKEKGDIPEGYSVSREKKERFSLILESASTNQTSMYLCASSPGDLTGTQPQHFGDGTRLSIL.

The chain combines TRBV7-9 with TRBJ2-7; 9 nucleotides align to TRBD1. This CDR3 is built from 15 residues. The ends lost 2 bases at V and 4 bases at J; junction bases unmatched: 6. Germline assignment: CDR1 SEHNR and CDR2 FQNEAQ (reference sequence). DNA for the CDR3: TGTGCCAGCAGCTTACACCAGGACAGGGGTTACGAGCAGTACTTC. It codes for CASSLHQDRGYEQYF.

This clone appeared a few times. Other nucleotide sequences in the sample specify the same CDR3. The chain combines TRBV11-2 with TRBJ2-7, with D possibly being TRBD1 (6 bases). The CDR3 is 16 residues long. V gave up 5 bases and J gave up 0 bases, with 17 bases separating them. CDR1 is SGHAT, CDR2 FQNNGV, per germline. The CDR3 is CASSPQTGPPSYEQYF. The DNA of the CDR3 is TGTGCCAGCAGCCCCCAGACAGGACCCCCCTCCTACGAGCAGTACTTC.

The chain combines TRBV19 with TRBJ2-2; D call uncertain. V shed 1 base and J shed 4 bases, with 10 bases lying between them. The CDR3 extends over 15 amino acids. The germline CDR1 and CDR2 sequences are LNHDA and SQIVND (reference sequence). In nucleotides, the CDR3 is TGTGCCAGTAGTATAGTAGCCGGGTTCACCGGGGAGCTGTTTTTT. It specifies CASSIVAGFTGELFF.

This chain joins TRBV5-4 and TRBJ1-2; D remains unclear. V was trimmed by 4 bases and J by 4 bases, leaving 17 bases between them. The germline V gene encodes CDR1 SGHNT and CDR2 YYREEE (reference sequence). There are 15 residues in the CDR3. The CDR3 here is CASSRDGRGSYGYTF. For the CDR3, the DNA is TGTGCCAGCAGCCGGGATGGCCGCGGAAGCTATGGCTACACCTTC. Full variable domain (remainder filled in from reference TRBV5-4 and TRBJ1-2): ETGVTQSPTHLIKTRGQQVTLRCSSQSGHNTVSWYQQALGQGPQFIFQYYREEENGRGNFPPRFSGLQFPNYSSELNVNALELDDSALYLCASSRDGRGSYGYTFGSGTRLTVV.

The chain carries TRBV4-1 and TRBJ2-2; perhaps TRBD2 as D (5 bases). The ends were cut back, 1 base at V and 1 base at J, with 10 bases in the middle. Germline V gene lookup returns CDR1 MGHRA and CDR2 YSYEKL. This CDR3 contains 16 residues. The DNA for the CDR3 is TGCGCCAGCAGCCAAGTGCCCGGGGTGAACACCGGGGAGCTGTTTTTT. This sequence encodes CASSQVPGVNTGELFF.

The genes are TRBV15 and TRBJ2-6; no clear D gene. V was pared by 0 bases and J by 1 base, with 10 bases between. CDR1 and CDR2 from the germline V gene are LNHNV and YYDKDF (reference sequence). The CDR3 loop spans 17 amino acids. The CDR3, as DNA: TGTGCCACCAGCAGAGACCTGAGGTTATCTGGGGCCAACGTCCTGACTTTC. It codes for CATSRDLRLSGANVLTF.

The chain combines TRBV6-1 with TRBJ1-5; D might be TRBD1 (6 bases). With 2 bases removed from V and 2 bases from J, the gap between germline ends came to 16 bases. Germline V gene lookup returns CDR1 MNHNS and CDR2 SASEGT. This CDR3 contains 17 residues. CDR3 amino acids: CASSENVNRVGNQPQHF. The DNA for the CDR3 is TGTGCCAGCAGTGAAAACGTTAACAGGGTTGGCAATCAGCCCCAGCATTTT.

This chain joins TRBV7-9 and TRBJ2-6; 9 nucleotides line up with TRBD1. The germline V gene has CDR1 SEHNR and CDR2 FQNEAQ (reference sequence). J gave up 0 bases and V 4 bases, and 7 bases lay outside the gene matches. The CDR3 consists of 18 residues. The CDR3 coding sequence is TGTGCCAGCAGCTATAGGACAGGGGCCCACTCTGGGGCCAACGTCCTGACTTTC. Translated, it gives CASSYRTGAHSGANVLTF.

There are a few counts of this clone. The chain recombines TRBV6-1 with TRBJ1-2, with D possibly TRBD1 on 6 matching bases. This CDR3 contains 11 residues. CDR1 is MNHNS, CDR2 SASEGT, per germline. Trimming took off 10 bases at V and 4 bases at J, with 10 bases between the two ends. CDR3: CATPRGYGYTF. Here the CDR3 DNA reads TGTGCCACCCCCAGGGGCTATGGCTACACCTTC.

The chain couples TRBV13 to TRBJ2-3, with D perhaps TRBD1 (5 bases). Germline CDR1 is PRHDT and CDR2 is FYEKMQ (reference sequence). The length of the CDR3 is 13 residues. V lost 7 bases, J lost 2 bases, and 10 bases lay in between. CDR3 region: CASTRQYTDTQYF. CDR3 sequence (DNA): TGTGCCAGCACGCGACAGTACACAGATACGCAGTATTTT.

V gene TRBV5-1 combines with J gene TRBJ1-1; D gene unclear. Germline V gene lookup returns CDR1 SGHRS and CDR2 YFSETQ. The CDR3 is 15 residues long. Trimming took 2 bases from V and 6 from J, leaving 17 bases between them. The CDR3 sequence: CASSLGPSRGSEAFF. CDR3 nucleotide sequence: TGCGCCAGCAGCTTAGGACCTTCGAGAGGGTCTGAAGCTTTCTTT.